This TCR beta chain was identified during a study of CD8+ T cells in alopecia areata. On this clone itself: Its antigen remains unidentified.

As to treatment: oral pan-JAK inhibitor, 5-10 mg twice daily. Alopecia areata patients provided lesional scalp punch biopsies and peripheral blood, both collected for the study. Extracted RNA was reverse transcribed, and the resulting cDNA served as sequencing template. Profiling relied on immunoSEQ multiplex PCR, and the TCRdb table lists in-frame clones only, not all of them. The table has about 110,000 clones, around 83% seen once. In germline, CDR1 is LGHNT, CDR2 FRNRAP. V lost 0 bases, J lost 0 bases, and 8 bases stayed unmatched. The length of the CDR3 is 19 residues. Study-wide results and caveats: Scalp sequencing also captures normal skin's resident alphabeta T cells. While patients received tofacitinib, many expanded lesional clones remained present in scalp and blood. Any link of baseline CD8+ expansion to response, resting on one nonresponder, remains uncertain.

This sample comprised CD8+ T cells sorted from blood, obtained at week 24, from a patient treated with tofacitinib. The genes are TRBV12-5 and TRBJ2-6, with 7 bases lining up with TRBD1. This receptor was taken from a human donor with alopecia areata. CDR3: CASGLVDREYYSGANVLTF. The CDR3 region has the DNA TGTGCTAGTGGTTTGGTCGACAGGGAATATTACTCTGGGGCCAACGTCCTGACTTTC.